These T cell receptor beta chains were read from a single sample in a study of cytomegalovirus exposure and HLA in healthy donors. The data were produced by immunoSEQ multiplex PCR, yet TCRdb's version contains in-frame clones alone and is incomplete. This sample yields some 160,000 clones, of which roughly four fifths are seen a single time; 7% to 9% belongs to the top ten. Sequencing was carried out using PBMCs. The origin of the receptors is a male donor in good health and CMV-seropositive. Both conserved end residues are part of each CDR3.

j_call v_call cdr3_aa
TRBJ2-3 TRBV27 CASSQRTAGTDTQYF
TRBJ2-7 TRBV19 CASSTSDSSYEQYF
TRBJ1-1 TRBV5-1 CASGDREYTEAFF
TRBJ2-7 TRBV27 CASRIQTSGRAYEQYF
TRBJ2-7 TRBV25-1 CASSSREGSYEQYF
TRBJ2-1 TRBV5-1 CASKVATYNEQFF
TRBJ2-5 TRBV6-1 CASRAGTVLETQYF
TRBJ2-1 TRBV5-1 CASSLGGGNLNYNEQFF
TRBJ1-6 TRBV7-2 CASSLVDNYNSPLHF
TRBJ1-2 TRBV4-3 CASSQDNDRANYGYTF
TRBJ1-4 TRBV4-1 CASSQVGRTRGNEKLFF
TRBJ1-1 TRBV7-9 CASSLAGQFSTEAFF
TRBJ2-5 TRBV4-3 CASSQGQLGGWEQYF
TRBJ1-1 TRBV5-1 CASTREGGGTEAFF
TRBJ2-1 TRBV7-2 CASSPPGGGANNEQFF
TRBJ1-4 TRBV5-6 CASSVDRGASTNEKLFF
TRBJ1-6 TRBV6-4 CASEGQGRASPLHF
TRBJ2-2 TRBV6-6 CASRSGTTLNTGELFF
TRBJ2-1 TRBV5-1 CASRRGQGARYEQFF
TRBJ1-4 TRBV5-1 CASSLGRGDEKLFF
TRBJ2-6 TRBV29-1 CSVAQGAGANVLTF
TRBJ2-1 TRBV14 CASSQRRSYNEQFF
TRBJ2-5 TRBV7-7 CASSPGVAGVETQYF
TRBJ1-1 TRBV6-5 CASSYSLGGSDTEAFF
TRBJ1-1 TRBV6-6 CASSGTGKNTEAFF
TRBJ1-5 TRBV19 CASSIAGNNQPQHF
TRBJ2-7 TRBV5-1 CASSLEGQGPYEQYF
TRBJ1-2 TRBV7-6 CASSSTTGSNYGYTF
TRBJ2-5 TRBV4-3 CASSQGAGAPYF
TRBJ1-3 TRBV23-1 CATRGGVNTIYF
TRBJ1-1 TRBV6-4 CASRQGWNTEAFF
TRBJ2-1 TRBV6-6 CASSYEFDNEQFF
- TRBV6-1 CASRKTMSSYEQYF
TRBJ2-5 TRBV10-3 CATLPGVGETQYF
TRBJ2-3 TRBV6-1 CASDEGRGADTQYF
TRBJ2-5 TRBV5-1 CASSAGQAIQETQYF
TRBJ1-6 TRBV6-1 CASSDARARYSPLHF
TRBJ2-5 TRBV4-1 CASSQYGQVGRPFGETQYF
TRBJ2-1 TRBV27 CASSSRSSYNEQFF
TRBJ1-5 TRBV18 CASSRGRNQPQHF
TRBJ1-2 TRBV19 CASSIQGTGYTF
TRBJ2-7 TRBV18 CASSPRGIDEQYF
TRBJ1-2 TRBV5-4 CASSSQQGGGYTF
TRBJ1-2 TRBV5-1 CASSFGDRINYGYTF
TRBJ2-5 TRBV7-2 CASSSGVQETQYF
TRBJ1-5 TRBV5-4 CASSLGGGGGNQPQHF
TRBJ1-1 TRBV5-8 CASSLYQGRNTEAFF
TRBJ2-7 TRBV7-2 CASSLALAEYEQYF
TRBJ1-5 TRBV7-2 CASSPDRGRQPQHF
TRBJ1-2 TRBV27 CASSRDRGYGYTF
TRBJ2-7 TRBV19 CASRRTGGNYEQYF
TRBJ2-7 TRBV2 CASSGDRAWYF